The rows below give T cell receptor beta chains drawn from one sample of a study of response to subunit inactivated influenza vaccine. Each CDR3 protein is one row after TCRdb ran MiXCR on the RT-PCR reads. The profile covers a few hundred thousand distinct CDR3 sequences, with 10% to 11% appearing a single time and about 12% taken by the ten largest. Sequenced here: PBMCs from blood, sampled 40 to 50 days after vaccination. The origin of the receptors is a man aged 50 to 60 who received an inactivated influenza vaccine. CDR3s include the opening cysteine and the closing phenylalanine or tryptophan. A D gene is named only where the DNA matches it firmly. Clone size appears in some rows only: once, few, many, or a class for an expanded clone.

abundance: -; v_gene: TRBV20-1; j_gene: TRBJ2-5; d_gene: TRBD2; CDR3nt: TGCAGTGCTGACCCCGGCGGGAGTCAAGAGACCCAGTACTTC; CDR3aa: CSADPGGSQETQYF
abundance: -; v_gene: TRBV28; j_gene: TRBJ1-4; d_gene: -; CDR3nt: TGTGCCAGCACTTACGAGGACGGATGGAATGAAAAACTGTTTTTT; CDR3aa: CASTYEDGWNEKLFF
abundance: many; v_gene: TRBV20-1; j_gene: TRBJ1-6; d_gene: -; CDR3nt: TGCAGTGCTAGAGATCGGACGTTCAATTCACCCCTCCACTTT; CDR3aa: CSARDRTFNSPLHF
abundance: -; v_gene: TRBV28; j_gene: TRBJ1-3; d_gene: -; CDR3nt: TGTGCCAGCGCCCAAAGTACAGGGTTAAGAAACACCATATATTTT; CDR3aa: CASAQSTGLRNTIYF
abundance: few; v_gene: TRBV27; j_gene: TRBJ2-3; d_gene: -; CDR3nt: TGTGCCAGCAGTGTCTCCCCAAATACGGTCACAGATACGCAGTATTTT; CDR3aa: CASSVSPNTVTDTQYF
abundance: many; v_gene: TRBV10-3; j_gene: TRBJ2-7; d_gene: -; CDR3nt: TGTGCCATCAGTAACAGGGTAGTGGCCGAGCAGTACTTC; CDR3aa: CAISNRVVAEQYF
abundance: few; v_gene: TRBV20-1; j_gene: TRBJ2-3; d_gene: TRBD2; CDR3nt: TGCAGTGCTCCCTGGTGGGAGCGGGATAGGGATACGCAGTATTTT; CDR3aa: CSAPWWERDRDTQYF
abundance: few; v_gene: TRBV12-3/TRBV12-4; j_gene: TRBJ1-5; d_gene: TRBD1; CDR3nt: TGTGCCAGCAACAAGGGACAGGGGATTGGCAGCAATCAGCCCCAGCATTTT; CDR3aa: CASNKGQGIGSNQPQHF
abundance: -; v_gene: TRBV18; j_gene: TRBJ2-1; d_gene: TRBD2; CDR3nt: TGTGCCAGCTCACCACAGGGGAGGGGAAATGAGCAGTTCTTC; CDR3aa: CASSPQGRGNEQFF
abundance: few; v_gene: TRBV7-6; j_gene: TRBJ2-3; d_gene: TRBD1; CDR3nt: TGTGCCAGCAGCCAAAGGGACAGGGGCACAGATACGCAGTATTTT; CDR3aa: CASSQRDRGTDTQYF
abundance: few; v_gene: TRBV20-1; j_gene: TRBJ2-5; d_gene: -; CDR3nt: TGCAGTGCTAGAGATGAGGACCAAGAGACCCAGTACTTC; CDR3aa: CSARDEDQETQYF
abundance: -; v_gene: TRBV2; j_gene: TRBJ2-1; d_gene: -; CDR3nt: TGTGCCAGCAACGGGGAGTACAATGAGCAGTTCTTC; CDR3aa: CASNGEYNEQFF
abundance: many; v_gene: TRBV12-3/TRBV12-4; j_gene: TRBJ2-5; d_gene: -; CDR3nt: TGTGCCAGCAGTTTAAATGCGGGCGAGACCCAGTACTTC; CDR3aa: CASSLNAGETQYF
abundance: few; v_gene: TRBV12-3/TRBV12-4; j_gene: TRBJ2-1; d_gene: TRBD2; CDR3nt: TGTGCCAGCACCACCTTAGCGGGAGTGGGGAATGAGCAGTTCTTC; CDR3aa: CASTTLAGVGNEQFF
abundance: few; v_gene: TRBV28; j_gene: TRBJ2-5; d_gene: TRBD2; CDR3nt: TGTGCCAGCAGTTTCCCTAGCGGGCCAGGAGGGAGTGAGACCCAGTACTTC; CDR3aa: CASSFPSGPGGSETQYF
abundance: few; v_gene: TRBV7-9; j_gene: TRBJ1-4; d_gene: TRBD1; CDR3nt: TGTGCCAGCACCCATGCCGGAACAGGGGGCTTGGGAAAACTGTTTTTT; CDR3aa: CASTHAGTGGLGKLFF